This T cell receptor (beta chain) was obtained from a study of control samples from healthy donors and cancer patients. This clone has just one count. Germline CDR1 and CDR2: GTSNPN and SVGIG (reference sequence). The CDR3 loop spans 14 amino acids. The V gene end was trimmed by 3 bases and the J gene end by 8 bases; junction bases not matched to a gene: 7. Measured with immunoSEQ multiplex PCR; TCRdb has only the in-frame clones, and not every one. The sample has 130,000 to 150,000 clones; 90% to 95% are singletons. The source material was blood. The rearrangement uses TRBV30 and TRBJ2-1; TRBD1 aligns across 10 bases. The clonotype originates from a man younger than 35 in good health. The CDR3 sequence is CAWSPGTGVDEQFF. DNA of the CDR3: TGTGCCTGGAGCCCCGGGACAGGGGTCGATGAGCAGTTCTTC.